This section outlines one T cell receptor (beta chain) sequence together with its context. As processed by the authors: How many nucleated cells were present was estimated from reference gene primer amplification. Profiled with immunoSEQ multiplex PCR; TCRdb holds only in-frame clones, not every one. That table furnishes V, J and clone size, whereas the DNA furnished D and trimming. The sample includes approximately 290,000 clones, about 85% seen only once; the top ten take more than 2%. The trim removed 1 base at V and 2 bases at J, leaving 3 bases unmatched. The CDR3 length is 16 residues. From germline, CDR1 is SGHRS and CDR2 YFSETQ. This sample is part of a study of blood T cell repertoires in COVID-19. As for the study in general: The origin of the acute and convalescent COVID-19 samples was the United States, Italy and Spain.

Sequencing was done on a sample of peripheral blood. The chain uses TRBV5-1 and TRBJ2-6, with 7 bases identical to TRBD1. The sequence derives from a man between 18 and 29 years old with active or convalescent COVID-19. CDR3 sequence (DNA): TGCGCCAGCAGCTTGACGGGGACAGCTGGGGCCAACGTCCTGACTTTC. It encodes CASSLTGTAGANVLTF.